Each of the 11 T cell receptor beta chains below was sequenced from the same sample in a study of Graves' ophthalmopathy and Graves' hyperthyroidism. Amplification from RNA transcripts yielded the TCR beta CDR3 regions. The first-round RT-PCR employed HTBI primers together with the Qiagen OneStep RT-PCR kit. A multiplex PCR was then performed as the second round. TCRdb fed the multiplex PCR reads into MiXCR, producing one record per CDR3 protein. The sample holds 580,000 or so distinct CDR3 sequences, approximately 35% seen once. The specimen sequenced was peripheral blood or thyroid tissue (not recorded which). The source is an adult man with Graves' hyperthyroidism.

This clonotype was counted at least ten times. Written as DNA, the CDR3 is TGTGCCAGCAGCTTAGTAGTCGGAGGGGAGACTGAAAAACTGTTTTTT. Protein: CASSLVVGGETEKLFF. The chain carries TRBV7-8 and TRBJ1-4, with D perhaps matching TRBD1 (5 bases). This CDR3 region has 16 residues. The V gene's germline CDR1 is SGHVS and CDR2 FQNEAQ. V lost 1 base and J lost 7, with 16 bases in between. The entire variable domain, with the rest obtained from reference TRBV7-8 and TRBJ1-4, is as follows: GAGVSQSPRYKVAKRGQDVALRCDPISGHVSLFWYQQALGQGPEFLTYFQNEAQLDKSGLPSDRFFAERPEGSVSTLKIQRTQQEDSAVYLCASSLVVGGETEKLFFGSGTQLSVL.

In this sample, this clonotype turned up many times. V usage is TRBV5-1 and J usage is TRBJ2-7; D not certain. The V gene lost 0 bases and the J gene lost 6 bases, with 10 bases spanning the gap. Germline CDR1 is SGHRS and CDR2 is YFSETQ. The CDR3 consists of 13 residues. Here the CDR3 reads CASSLEPGVEQYF. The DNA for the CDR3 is TGCGCCAGCAGCTTGGAGCCGGGTGTCGAGCAGTACTTC. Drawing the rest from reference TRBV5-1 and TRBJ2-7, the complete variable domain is KAGVTQTPRYLIKTRGQQVTLSCSPISGHRSVSWYQQTPGQGLQFLFEYFSETQRNKGNFPGRFSGRQFSNSRSEMNVSTLELGDSALYLCASSLEPGVEQYFGPGTRLTVT.

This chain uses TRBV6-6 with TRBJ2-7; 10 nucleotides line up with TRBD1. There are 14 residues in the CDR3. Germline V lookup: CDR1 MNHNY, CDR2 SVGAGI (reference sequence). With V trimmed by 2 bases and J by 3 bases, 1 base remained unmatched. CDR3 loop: CASSYGTGDYEQYF. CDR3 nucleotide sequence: TGTGCCAGCAGTTACGGGACAGGGGACTACGAGCAGTACTTC.

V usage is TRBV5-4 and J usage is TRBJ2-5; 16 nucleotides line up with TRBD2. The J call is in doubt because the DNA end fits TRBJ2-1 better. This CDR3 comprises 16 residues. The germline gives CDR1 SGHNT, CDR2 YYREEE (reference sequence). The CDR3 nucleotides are TGTGCCAGCAGCCCCGGGACTAGCGGGAGGGCCAATGAGCAGTTCTTC. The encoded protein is CASSPGTSGRANEQFF.

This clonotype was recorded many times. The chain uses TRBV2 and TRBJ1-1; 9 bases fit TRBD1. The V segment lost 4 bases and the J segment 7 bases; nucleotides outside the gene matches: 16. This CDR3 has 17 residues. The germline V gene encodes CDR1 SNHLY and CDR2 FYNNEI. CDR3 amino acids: CASSAWGQGNADLEAFF. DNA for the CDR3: TGTGCCAGCAGTGCCTGGGGACAGGGTAACGCCGACCTTGAAGCTTTCTTT.

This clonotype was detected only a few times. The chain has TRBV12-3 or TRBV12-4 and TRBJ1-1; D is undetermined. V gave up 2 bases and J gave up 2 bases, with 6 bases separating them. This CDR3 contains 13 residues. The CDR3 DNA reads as TGTGCCAGCAGTTTAAACTATAACACTGAAGCTTTCTTT. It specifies CASSLNYNTEAFF.

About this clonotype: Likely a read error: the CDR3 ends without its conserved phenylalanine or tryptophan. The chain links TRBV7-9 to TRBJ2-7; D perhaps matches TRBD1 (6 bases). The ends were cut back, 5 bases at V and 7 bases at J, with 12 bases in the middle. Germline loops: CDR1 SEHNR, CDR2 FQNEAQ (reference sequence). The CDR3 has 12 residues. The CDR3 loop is CASSRGGREQYL. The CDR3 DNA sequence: TGTGCCAGCAGCAGAGGGGGTCGGGAGCAGTACCTC.

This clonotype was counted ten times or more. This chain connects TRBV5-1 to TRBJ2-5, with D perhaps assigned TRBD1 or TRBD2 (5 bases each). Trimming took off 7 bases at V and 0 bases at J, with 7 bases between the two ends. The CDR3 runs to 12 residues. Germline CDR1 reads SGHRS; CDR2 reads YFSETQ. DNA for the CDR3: TGCGCCAGCGGGGGATACCAAGAGACCCAGTACTTC. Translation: CASGGYQETQYF.

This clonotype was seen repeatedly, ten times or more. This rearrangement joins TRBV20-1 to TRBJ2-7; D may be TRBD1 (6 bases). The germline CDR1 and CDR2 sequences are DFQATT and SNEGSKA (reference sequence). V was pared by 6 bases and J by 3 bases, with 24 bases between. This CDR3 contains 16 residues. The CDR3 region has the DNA TGCAGTGCCCCGGACAGACAAGCGACATTTAACTACGAGCAGTACTTC. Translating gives CSAPDRQATFNYEQYF.

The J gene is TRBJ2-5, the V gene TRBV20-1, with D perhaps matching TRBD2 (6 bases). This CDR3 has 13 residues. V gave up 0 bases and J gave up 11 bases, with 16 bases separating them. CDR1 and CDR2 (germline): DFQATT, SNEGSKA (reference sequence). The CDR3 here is CSAREIGGETQYF. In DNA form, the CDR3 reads TGCAGTGCTAGAGAAATTGGAGGGGAAACTCAGTACTTC.

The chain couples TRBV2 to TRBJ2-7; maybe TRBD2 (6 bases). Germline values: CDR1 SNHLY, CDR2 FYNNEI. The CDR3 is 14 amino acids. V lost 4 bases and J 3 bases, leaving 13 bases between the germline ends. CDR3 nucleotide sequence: TGTGCCAGCAGTGGAGGGACTTCAAACTACGAGCAGTACTTC. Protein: CASSGGTSNYEQYF.